What follows are 10 T cell receptor beta chains derived from one specimen sequenced in a study of T cell responses to AZD1222 COVID-19 vaccine (dated by TCRdb to the early 2020s). Read against the paper, the sample's time point label means: baseline before first vaccination. The library relied on the immunoSEQ multiplex PCR assay. TCRdb mirrors the immuneACCESS table, restricted to in-frame sequences. Some clones are absent from its copies; in checked studies, under half trace to an unresolved V gene, and the reason for the others is unknown. Across this sample there are tens of thousands of clones, with roughly 87% seen only once. The leading ten clones occupy approximately 18% of the sample. Sequencing used peripheral blood, obtained on day 0 of AZD1222 vaccination. The receptors were sampled from an adult in good health.

The V and J genes are TRBV5-5 and TRBJ2-7; no clear D. This CDR3 region has 14 residues. The ends were cut back, 2 bases at V and 1 base at J, with 10 bases in the middle. Germline V CDR1 and CDR2: SGHKS, YYEKEE (reference sequence). CDR3 sequence reads: CASSLQGQSYEQYF. The DNA for the CDR3 is TGTGCCAGCAGCTTACAAGGTCAGTCCTACGAGCAGTACTTC.

This sequence joins TRBV7-3 and TRBJ2-1; 9 nucleotides match TRBD2. This CDR3 comprises 19 residues. Trimming removed 5 bases from V and 0 bases from J; junction bases left unmatched: 14. Germline CDR1 is SGHTA and CDR2 is FQGTGA. This CDR3 is CASSPRGGSGGSSYNEQFF. In DNA, the CDR3 is TGTGCCAGCAGCCCCCGCGGGGGTAGCGGGGGAAGCTCCTACAATGAGCAGTTCTTC.

This chain connects TRBV19 to TRBJ2-1; unclear D gene. V was pared by 3 bases and J by 6 bases, with 12 bases between. The CDR3 sequence is 14 residues long. The germline V gene encodes CDR1 LNHDA and CDR2 SQIVND (reference sequence). Written as DNA, the CDR3 is TGTGCCAGTAGTATCGGCGCCGTAGGCAATGAGCAGTTCTTC. It encodes CASSIGAVGNEQFF.

This chain connects TRBV7-8 to TRBJ1-4; D gene uncertain. CDR1 is SGHVS, CDR2 FQNEAQ, per germline. V lost 5 bases and J lost 7, with 14 bases in between. The CDR3 is 14 amino acids. Here the CDR3 reads CASSRDLGSEKLFF. The CDR3 region has the DNA TGTGCCAGCAGCCGAGATCTAGGGAGTGAAAAACTGTTTTTT.

The chain joins TRBV11-2 to TRBJ2-7; D gene ambiguous. CDR1 and CDR2 from the germline V gene are SGHAT and FQNNGV. V gave up 7 bases and J gave up 1 base, with 14 bases separating them. The CDR3 contains 14 residues. CDR3 residues: CASTPNDGSYEQYF. CDR3 bases: TGTGCCAGCACCCCCAACGACGGATCCTACGAGCAGTACTTC.

The V call is TRBV3-1 (or the pseudogene TRBV3-2), the J call TRBJ1-6; possibly TRBD1 for D (6 bases). The CDR3 consists of 14 residues. V was pared by 5 bases and J by 7 bases, with 12 bases between. Germline CDR1 LGHDT, CDR2 YNNKEL (reference sequence). CDR3 nucleotide sequence: TGTGCCAGCAGCGCTGGGCAGGGGAATTCACCCCTCCACTTT. Translated, it gives CASSAGQGNSPLHF.

The chain combines TRBV4-1 with TRBJ1-5; 9 nucleotides match TRBD1. This CDR3 spans 16 amino acids. CDR1 is MGHRA, CDR2 YSYEKL, per germline. The J segment lost 2 bases and the V segment lost 1 base, leaving 3 bases of the junction unmatched. The CDR3 loop is CASSQARQGGNQPQHF. CDR3 DNA sequence: TGCGCCAGCAGCCAAGCCCGACAGGGGGGCAATCAGCCCCAGCATTTT.

CDR3 DNA: TGTGCCAGTAGTAGAGAAAACACCGGGGAGCTGTTTTTT. As protein: CASSRENTGELFF. The rearrangement uses TRBV19 and TRBJ2-2; D ambiguous. Germline assignment: CDR1 LNHDA and CDR2 SQIVND (reference sequence). The CDR3 loop spans 13 amino acids. V dropped 4 bases and J dropped 2 bases, with 5 bases sitting between them.

This chain joins TRBV5-6 and TRBJ1-4, with D possibly being TRBD1 (6 bases). CDR3 length: 14 residues. In germline, CDR1 is SGHDT, CDR2 YYEEEE. V was trimmed by 6 bases and J by 6 bases, leaving 15 bases between them. CDR3 residues: CASNLQGIDEKLFF. The CDR3 bases are TGTGCCAGCAACTTACAGGGAATCGATGAAAAACTGTTTTTT.

The V call is TRBV18, the J call TRBJ1-5; maybe TRBD1 (5 bases). V was cut by 1 base and J by 0 bases, with 7 bases left in between. From germline, CDR1 is KGHSH and CDR2 LQKENI. CDR3 length: 15 residues. The CDR3 spells CASSPQGTSNQPQHF. The CDR3 DNA sequence: TGTGCCAGCTCACCACAGGGGACTAGCAATCAGCCCCAGCATTTT.